These 10 T cell receptor beta chains were sequenced from one sample in a study of CD8 T cells in ankylosing spondylitis. TCRdb processed the 5' RACE reads anew with MiXCR; each CDR3 protein has one entry. The sample includes 200,000 to 250,000 distinct CDR3 sequences, 9.5% to 12% of them seen just once. The sample consisted of blood, either unsorted or a sorted T cell fraction (not recorded which). These receptors were collected from a male donor with ankylosing spondylitis or in good health (not recorded which).

CDR3 sequence reads: CAWSGPWLGADTQYF. DNA of the CDR3: TGTGCCTGGAGTGGACCTTGGTTAGGTGCAGATACGCAGTATTTT. The V call is TRBV30, the J call TRBJ2-3, with unresolved D. V was shortened by 1 base and J by 4 bases, with 15 bases between the two germline ends. This CDR3 comprises 15 residues. The V gene's germline CDR1 is GTSNPN and CDR2 SVGIG (reference sequence).

This clonotype was picked up a small number of times. The chain combines TRBV6-6 with TRBJ1-3; D not resolved. V was pared by 7 bases and J by 0 bases, with 13 bases between. This CDR3 contains 15 residues. Germline loops: CDR1 MNHNY, CDR2 SVGAGI (reference sequence). Here the CDR3 reads CASTEIGYSGNTIYF. The DNA for the CDR3 is TGTGCCAGCACAGAAATCGGGTACTCTGGAAACACCATATATTTT.

This clonotype has at least ten counts. The chain uses TRBV6-5 and TRBJ1-4; D gene ambiguous. Germline CDR1 and CDR2: MNHEY and SVGAGI. V was cut by 2 bases and J by 5 bases, with 12 bases left in between. The CDR3 loop spans 15 amino acids. The chain's CDR3 is CASSYAGAGNEKLFF. In DNA, the CDR3 is TGTGCCAGCAGTTACGCGGGCGCCGGGAATGAAAAACTGTTTTTT.

This clonotype has ten or more counts. V is TRBV3-1 and J is TRBJ1-6; tentatively, D is TRBD1 (5 bases). CDR3 size: 16 residues. Trimming pared 4 bases from V and 5 bases from J, leaving 15 bases between. Germline V gene lookup returns CDR1 LGHDT and CDR2 YNNKEL (reference sequence). CDR3 DNA: TGTGCCAGCAGCCTGGCCCCGGGACGGCATAATTCACCCCTCCACTTT. This encodes CASSLAPGRHNSPLHF.

In its sample, this clonotype was seen many times. DNA of the CDR3: TGCGCCAGCAGCTTGATGACAGGGAAACTGGACGAGCAGTACTTC. It translates to CASSLMTGKLDEQYF. The chain joins TRBV5-1 to TRBJ2-7; 7 positions match TRBD1. Trimming removed 1 base from V and 5 bases from J; junction bases left unmatched: 9. This CDR3 contains 15 residues. The germline CDR1 and CDR2 sequences are SGHRS and YFSETQ.

This clonotype was recorded many times. The V gene is TRBV27, the J gene TRBJ2-2, with D perhaps TRBD2 (5 bases). The CDR3 is 14 amino acids. Per germline, CDR1 MNHEY and CDR2 SMNVEV (reference sequence). Trimming pared 5 bases from V and 3 bases from J, leaving 10 bases between. DNA of the CDR3: TGTGCCAGCAGTACTAGACGGTACACCGGGGAGCTGTTTTTT. Translated, it gives CASSTRRYTGELFF.

This clonotype was observed many times. The chain carries TRBV12-3 or TRBV12-4 and TRBJ2-5; a possible D gene is TRBD1 (6 bases). Trimming pared 6 bases from V and 0 bases from J, leaving 8 bases between. CDR3 length: 13 amino acids. CDR3 sequence: CASRGHNQETQYF. The DNA of the CDR3 is TGTGCCAGCAGGGGACACAACCAAGAGACCCAGTACTTC.

The genes are TRBV12-3 or TRBV12-4 and TRBJ2-6; TRBD1 or TRBD2 may be the D gene (5 bases each). The CDR3 runs to 18 residues. The V and J ends lost 1 base and 4 bases respectively, with 17 bases between them. The CDR3, as DNA: TGTGCCAGCAGTTTAGGATTCTCCGGGGCGACGGGGGCCAACGTCCTGACTTTC. This encodes CASSLGFSGATGANVLTF.

The sample holds many counts of this clonotype. This chain joins TRBV29-1 and TRBJ2-3; TRBD2 matches at 8 bases. The germline V gene has CDR1 SQVTM and CDR2 ANQGSEA. This CDR3 contains 15 residues. Trimming at V came to 8 bases and at J to 1 base, leaving 11 bases not matched to a gene. CDR3 sequence reads: CSSARVAGRTDTQYF. CDR3 bases: TGCAGCTCCGCGAGGGTAGCGGGGCGCACAGATACGCAGTATTTT.

In this sample, this clonotype turned up many times. The rearrangement links TRBV9 to TRBJ2-1; D may be TRBD1 (6 bases). Germline lookup yields CDR1 SGDLS and CDR2 YYNGEE. The V end lost 0 bases, the J end lost 5 bases, and 9 bases lay between the germline ends. The CDR3 consists of 14 residues. The CDR3 coding sequence is TGTGCCAGCAGCGTAGGAGGGGACAACAATGAGCAGTTCTTC. This sequence encodes CASSVGGDNNEQFF.